The 20 T cell receptor beta chains in this list originate from one sample, sequenced in a study of T-cell reconstitution after alpha-beta-depleted transplantation in children (dated by TCRdb to 2015 to 2016). The library was generated by PCR. These reads were obtained on an Illumina HiSeq 2500. Molecular barcoding was employed in the preparation of TCR libraries, with unique molecular identifiers being used to normalize TCRbeta repertoire quantification. TCRdb reprocessed the public reads (quality trimming at Q25 with fastp, clone calling with MiXCR) and kept in-frame beta chains. Every entry covers one CDR3 protein and lists the most common genes and DNA from its rows. The sample contains some 590,000 distinct CDR3 sequences, over 9.5% of them found a single time. Around 4% of the sample goes to the ten largest clones. Sequenced material: PBMCs from the stem cell graft donor, taken from the stem cell graft. The receptors stem from a human donor who donated a stem cell graft to a child with acute myeloid leukemia.

This clonotype was seen just once. A read error may account for a junction end that differs from germline. The V and J genes are TRBV12-3 or TRBV12-4 and TRBJ1-2, with TRBD1 matching over 7 bases. This CDR3 has 15 residues. The CDR3 here is CASRKKQGTNYVYTF. DNA of the CDR3: TGTGCCAGCAGGAAAAAACAGGGGACTAACTATGTCTACACCTTC.

This clonotype was counted ten times or more. V is TRBV12-3 or TRBV12-4 and J is TRBJ2-1; D is unclear. V was cut by 3 bases and J by 0 bases, with 6 bases left in between. The CDR3 runs 14 residues. In DNA form, the CDR3 reads TGTGCCAGCAGTTTGAGTATCTCCTACAATGAGCAGTTCTTC. This gives the protein CASSLSISYNEQFF.

This clonotype was detected only a few times. This sequence joins TRBV3-1 and TRBJ1-6, with 9 bases fitting TRBD1. The CDR3 spans 14 residues. Germline lookup yields CDR1 LGHDT and CDR2 YNNKEL (reference sequence). The ends lost 6 bases at V and 7 bases at J; junction bases unmatched: 4. CDR3 region: CASRDRGGNSPLHF. The CDR3 DNA reads as TGTGCCAGCAGGGACAGGGGCGGGAATTCACCCCTCCACTTT.

This clonotype was counted many times. V usage is TRBV30 and J usage is TRBJ2-7, with a weak D call TRBD1 (5 bases). Germline values: CDR1 GTSNPN, CDR2 SVGIG (reference sequence). CDR3 length: 14 residues. V shed 0 bases and J shed 2 bases, with 11 bases lying between them. The CDR3 loop is CAWSVLAGTYEQYF. The CDR3 DNA sequence: TGTGCCTGGAGTGTACTGGCAGGGACCTACGAGCAGTACTTC.

This clonotype was observed at least ten times. The J gene is TRBJ2-6, the V gene TRBV6-2 or TRBV6-3, with 9 nucleotides matching TRBD1. The trim removed 2 bases at V and 9 bases at J, leaving 14 bases unmatched. Germline CDR1 MNHEY, CDR2 SVGEGT. This CDR3 is 18 amino acids long. The CDR3 bases are TGTGCCAGCAGTTACCATGTGGGACAGGGTTATGGAGGCAACGTCCTGACTTTC. It codes for CASSYHVGQGYGGNVLTF.

In its sample, this clonotype was seen many times. J is TRBJ2-7 and V is TRBV20-1; no clear D. V dropped 1 base and J dropped 3 bases, with 10 bases sitting between them. Germline loops: CDR1 DFQATT, CDR2 SNEGSKA (reference sequence). This CDR3 region has 13 residues. The DNA for the CDR3 is TGCAGTGCTAGAGGTCTTCAGCTCTACGAGCAGTACTTC. It specifies CSARGLQLYEQYF.

This clonotype has ten or more counts. The chain combines TRBV30 with TRBJ1-1; D is unresolved. CDR3 length: 11 amino acids. The V gene lost 3 bases and the J gene lost 3 bases, with 5 bases spanning the gap. CDR1 is GTSNPN, CDR2 SVGIG, per germline (reference sequence). The CDR3 bases are TGTGCCTGGAGCGAATACACTGAAGCTTTCTTT. It yields the protein CAWSEYTEAFF.

This clonotype was counted a few times. The chain is built from TRBV10-3 and TRBJ2-3; 12 bases agree with TRBD2. This CDR3 comprises 15 residues. Germline CDR1 and CDR2: ENHRY and SYGVKD. The ends lost 6 bases at V and 6 bases at J; junction bases unmatched: 7. CDR3 bases: TGTGCCATCAGAGTACTAGCGGGAGGCGGTGATACGCAGTATTTT. Translation: CAIRVLAGGGDTQYF.

The chain couples TRBV12-3 or TRBV12-4 to TRBJ1-1; a possible D gene is TRBD1 (6 bases). CDR3 size: 16 residues. With 2 bases removed from V and 11 bases from J, the gap between germline ends came to 24 bases. The CDR3, as DNA: TGTGCCAGCAGTTTAAAGCCCTCCGGGACACACTATTCGGCTTTCTTT. This translates into CASSLKPSGTHYSAFF.

V usage is TRBV5-6 and J usage is TRBJ2-7, with D tentatively TRBD2 (6 bases). V shed 5 bases and J shed 6 bases, with 18 bases lying between them. The CDR3 is made up of 14 amino acids. Per germline, CDR1 SGHDT and CDR2 YYEEEE. The CDR3 loop reads CASSSGPGTGEQYF. The CDR3 nucleotides read TGTGCCAGCAGTAGCGGACCGGGCACTGGCGAGCAGTACTTC.

This clonotype came up many times. The rearrangement uses TRBV9 and TRBJ2-1; D may be TRBD2 (6 bases). The germline gives CDR1 SGDLS, CDR2 YYNGEE. CDR3 length equals 16 residues. With 1 base removed from V and 0 bases from J, the gap between germline ends came to 11 bases. CDR3 nucleotides: TGTGCCAGCAGCGTAATGGTAGCGGCCTCCTACAATGAGCAGTTCTTC. Its protein is CASSVMVAASYNEQFF.

This clonotype was seen a few times. This sequence joins TRBV2 and TRBJ2-3, with no clear D. CDR3 length: 13 residues. Trimming shortened V by 7 bases and J by 2 bases, and 10 bases separated the two germline ends. Germline CDR1 SNHLY, CDR2 FYNNEI. The CDR3 loop is CASTGAFTDTQYF. CDR3 sequence (DNA): TGTGCCAGCACCGGCGCCTTCACAGATACGCAGTATTTT.

At least ten counts were recorded for this clonotype. The chain has TRBV4-3 and TRBJ2-4; D uncertain. Trimming removed 1 base at V and 5 bases at J, with 21 bases between. CDR3 size: 18 residues. The germline CDR1 and CDR2 sequences are LGHNA and YSLEER. The CDR3 reads CASSQVVGGLEYENIQYF. The CDR3 DNA reads as TGCGCCAGCAGCCAAGTGGTAGGTGGTCTGGAGTATGAAAACATTCAGTACTTC.

The chain joins TRBV6-1 to TRBJ1-6; maybe TRBD1 (5 bases). The CDR3 runs to 13 residues. Deletions cut 5 bases from V and 7 bases from J, with 9 bases between. Germline V gene sequence: CDR1 MNHNS, CDR2 SASEGT. In nucleotides, the CDR3 is TGTGCCAGCAGTAGCAGGGAAAATTCACCCCTCCACTTT. This translates into CASSSRENSPLHF.

This rearrangement joins TRBV6-2 or TRBV6-3 to TRBJ2-7; D unresolved. The CDR3 is 12 residues long. Germline V CDR1 and CDR2: MNHEY, SVGEGT. V gave up 6 bases and J gave up 2 bases, with 8 bases separating them. As DNA, the CDR3 is TGTGCCAGCAGGCCAGACGCCTACGAGCAGTACTTC. Amino acid sequence: CASRPDAYEQYF.

This clonotype was recorded many times. CDR3 region: CASSARDTTYEQYF. The CDR3 nucleotides read TGTGCCAGCAGCGCCCGGGACACCACCTACGAGCAGTACTTC. J is TRBJ2-7 and V is TRBV9, with D perhaps matching TRBD1 (6 bases). The CDR3 contains 14 residues. Deletions cut 3 bases from V and 2 bases from J, with 12 bases between. The V gene's germline CDR1 is SGDLS and CDR2 YYNGEE.

The genes are TRBV9 and TRBJ2-5; D call uncertain. The V gene's germline CDR1 is SGDLS and CDR2 YYNGEE. V lost 0 bases to trimming and J lost 2 bases, with 11 bases between them. CDR3 length: 15 residues. CDR3: CASSVVGAGQETQYF. CDR3 nucleotide sequence: TGTGCCAGCAGCGTAGTTGGAGCAGGACAAGAGACCCAGTACTTC.

The gene calls are TRBV6-2 or TRBV6-3 and TRBJ1-1; D ambiguous. Trimming removed 0 bases at V and 5 bases at J, with 13 bases between. The germline V gene encodes CDR1 MNHEY and CDR2 SVGEGT. This CDR3 region has 15 residues. The CDR3 protein is CASSYSGGLKTEAFF. CDR3 DNA: TGTGCCAGCAGTTACTCGGGTGGGTTAAAGACTGAAGCTTTCTTT.

This clonotype was seen many times. The DNA of the CDR3 is TGTGCCAGCAGTGAAGTTGAGCGTGATGAGCAGTTCTTC. It specifies CASSEVERDEQFF. The rearrangement uses TRBV6-1 and TRBJ2-1, with unresolved D. The CDR3 contains 13 residues. The germline V gene has CDR1 MNHNS and CDR2 SASEGT. V was cut by 1 base and J by 8 bases, with 9 bases left in between.

The chain carries TRBV4-2 and TRBJ1-5, with TRBD1 matching 7 bases. CDR1 LGHNA and CDR2 YNFKEQ come from the germline V gene. J gave up 5 bases and V 3 bases, and 7 bases lay outside the gene matches. This CDR3 has 15 residues. The CDR3 is CASSQDRDRYQPQHF. The CDR3 DNA is TGTGCCAGCAGCCAGGACCGGGACAGATATCAGCCCCAGCATTTT.